This T cell receptor (beta chain) was captured in a study of T-cell memory formation after mild COVID-19. Study background: Largely donor-specific sequence clusters came from a couple of donors.

Study-level points and caveats: Contracting clones, day 15 to 85, had balanced CD4/CD8, and later expanders favored CD4+.

MiXCR was run by TCRdb on the 5' RACE reads, yielding one entry per CDR3 protein. The repertoire holds just over 300,000 distinct CDR3 sequences, with just under 20% as singletons. Germline values: CDR1 WNHNN, CDR2 SYGVQD (reference sequence). The CDR3 covers 14 residues. J gave up 4 bases and V 5 bases, and 3 bases lay outside the gene matches. As to this clonotype: Its antigen is undetermined.

This receptor was taken from a man younger than 35 who had mild COVID-19 (a few samples of this study predate the infection). Cell type and time point are not known. The rearrangement joins TRBV10-1 to TRBJ2-3; 10 positions agree with TRBD2. Sequenced material: PBMCs or a T cell subset sorted from them (not recorded which). CDR3 loop: CASSLLAGSDTQYF. For the CDR3, the DNA is TGCGCCAGCAGTCTACTAGCGGGGTCAGATACGCAGTATTTT.